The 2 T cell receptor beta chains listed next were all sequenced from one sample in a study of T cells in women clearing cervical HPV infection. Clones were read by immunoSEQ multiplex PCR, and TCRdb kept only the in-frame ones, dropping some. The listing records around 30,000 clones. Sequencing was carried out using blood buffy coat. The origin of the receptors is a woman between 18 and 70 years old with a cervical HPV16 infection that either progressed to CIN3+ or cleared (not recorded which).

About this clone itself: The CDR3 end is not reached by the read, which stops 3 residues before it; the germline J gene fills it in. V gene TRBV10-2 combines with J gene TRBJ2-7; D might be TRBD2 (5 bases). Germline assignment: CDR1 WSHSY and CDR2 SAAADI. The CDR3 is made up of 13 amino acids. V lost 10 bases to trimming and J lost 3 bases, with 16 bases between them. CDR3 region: CATKASSGYEQYF. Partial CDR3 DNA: TGCGCCACGAAGGCTAGCAGCGGCTACGAG.

CDR3 region: CASRGGGSPLFF. Partial CDR3 DNA: TGTGCCAGCCGCGGGGGGGGGTCACCG. V gene TRBV6-2 or TRBV6-3 combines with J gene TRBJ2-2, with TRBD2 matching over 9 bases. The DNA ends 3 residues before the CDR3 does, and the rest of the CDR3 is filled in from the germline J gene. CDR3 length: 12 amino acids. The germline V gene has CDR1 MNHEY and CDR2 SVGEGT.